The present T cell receptor beta chain was sequenced within a study of CD8 T cells in Susac syndrome. Whole-study results and caveats: There were some 16 Susac-specific public clones in total CD8+ repertoires and several in CD8+ TEMRA repertoires. Clonal expansion was present among Susac CD8+ cells. This expansion reached its peak in TEMRA cells and in active patients.

To note about this clonotype: The antigen remains undetermined.

Negative isolation was applied to CD8+ and CD4+ T cells, and FACS enrichment was applied to TEMRA cells. From germline, CDR1 is KGHDR and CDR2 SFDVKD. This CDR3 comprises 18 residues. Trimming took off 6 bases at V and 1 base at J, with 21 bases between the two ends. With random hexamers, reverse transcription was performed on about 0.5 to 1 ug of RNA. One entry per CDR3 protein, called by TCRdb with MiXCR from the immunoSEQ multiplex PCR reads. The top ten clones hold roughly 0.79% of a sample with 56,000 or so distinct CDR3 sequences, 95% of them seen once. This receptor was taken from a human donor with Susac syndrome. Sequencing was carried out using CD8+ T cells from PBMCs. The chain recombines TRBV24-1 with TRBJ2-1, with D perhaps matching TRBD1 or TRBD2 (5 bases each). The CDR3 protein is CATSRGPLGRGSYNEQFF. The CDR3 nucleotides are TGTGCCACCAGTCGGGGCCCACTAGGACGGGGTTCCTACAATGAGCAGTTCTTC.